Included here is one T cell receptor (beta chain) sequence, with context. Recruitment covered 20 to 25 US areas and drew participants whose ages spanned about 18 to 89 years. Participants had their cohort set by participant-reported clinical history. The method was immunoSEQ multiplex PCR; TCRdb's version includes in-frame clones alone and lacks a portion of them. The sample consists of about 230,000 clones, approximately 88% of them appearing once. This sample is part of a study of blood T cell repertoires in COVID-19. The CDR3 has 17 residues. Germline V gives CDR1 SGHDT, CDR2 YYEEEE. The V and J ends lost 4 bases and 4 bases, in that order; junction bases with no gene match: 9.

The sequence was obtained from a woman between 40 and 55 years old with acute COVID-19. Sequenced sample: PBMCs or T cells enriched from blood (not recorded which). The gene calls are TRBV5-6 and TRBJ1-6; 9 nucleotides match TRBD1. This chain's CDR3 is CASSGTRGQGYNSPLHF. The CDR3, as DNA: TGTGCCAGCAGCGGAACTCGGGGACAGGGTTATAATTCACCCCTCCACTTT.